Below, 17 T cell receptor beta chains from the same sample are listed, as sequenced in a study of T cell responses to AZD1222 COVID-19 vaccine. Sequencing used immunoSEQ multiplex PCR; TCRdb keeps in-frame clones, though not all of them. The sample carries roughly 80,000 clones, around 90% recorded once. The sequences come from peripheral blood, collected 28 days after the second AZD1222 dose. All receptors derive from an adult who received the AZD1222 COVID-19 vaccine.

The genes are TRBV21-1 and TRBJ2-2; TRBD2 is the table's D call, not checked against the DNA. TRBV21-1 corresponds to a pseudogene. The CDR3 spans 14 residues. In DNA, the CDR3 is TGTGCCAGCAGCAAAGTCGGTCAAACCGGGGAGCTGTTTTTT. Protein sequence: CASSKVGQTGELFF.

This sequence joins TRBV28 and TRBJ2-1; 9 bases are a match to TRBD2. There are 14 residues in the CDR3. V lost 8 bases to trimming and J lost 4 bases; unmatched junction nucleotides: 6. Germline values: CDR1 MDHEN, CDR2 SYDVKM. As DNA, the CDR3 is TGTGCCAGCGCGGTGACTAGCGGATACAATGAGCAGTTCTTC. Its translation is CASAVTSGYNEQFF.

The chain carries TRBV11-3 and TRBJ2-3; 13 bases are shared with TRBD2. Per germline, CDR1 SGHNT and CDR2 YENEEA. V lost 5 bases and J lost 6; bases outside the gene matches: 5. This CDR3 has 15 amino acids. The CDR3 spells CASSTSGRAWDTQYF. Written as DNA, the CDR3 is TGTGCCAGCAGCACTAGCGGGAGGGCCTGGGATACGCAGTATTTT.

J is TRBJ2-2 and V is TRBV30, with D perhaps matching TRBD1 or TRBD2 (5 bases each). Trimming pared 2 bases from V and 6 bases from J, leaving 7 bases between. This CDR3 has 12 amino acids. Germline CDR1 reads GTSNPN; CDR2 reads SVGIG (reference sequence). CDR3 DNA sequence: TGTGCCTGGAGTTGGGACGCCGGGGAGCTGTTTTTT. It is translated as CAWSWDAGELFF. The full variable domain, rest sourced from reference TRBV30 and TRBJ2-2, is SQTIHQWPATLVQPVGSPLSLECTVEGTSNPNLYWYRQAAGRGLQLLFYSVGIGQISSEVPQNLSASRPQDRQFILSSKKLLLSDSGFYLCAWSWDAGELFFGEGSRLTVL.

V and J are TRBV2 and TRBJ1-4; TRBD1 might be the D (6 bases). V dropped 2 bases and J dropped 4 bases, with 14 bases sitting between them. The CDR3 is 16 residues long. Germline values: CDR1 SNHLY, CDR2 FYNNEI. The CDR3 here is CASSELGGRNNEKLFF. In DNA form, the CDR3 reads TGTGCCAGCAGTGAACTCGGGGGGCGGAATAATGAAAAACTGTTTTTT.

The chain joins TRBV9 to TRBJ1-4; 9 positions agree with TRBD1. CDR1 and CDR2 (germline): SGDLS, YYNGEE. J lost 5 bases, V lost 0 bases, and 5 bases had no gene match. This CDR3 comprises 16 residues. DNA for the CDR3: TGTGCCAGCAGCGTAGGCCCCGGGACAGGGAATGAAAAACTGTTTTTT. This codes for CASSVGPGTGNEKLFF.

This chain uses TRBV7-9 with TRBJ2-1; 13 bases are shared with TRBD2. CDR3 size: 13 residues. The ends lost 1 base at V and 15 bases at J; junction bases unmatched: 3. Looked up from germline, CDR1 is SEHNR and CDR2 is FQNEAQ (reference sequence). The CDR3 protein is CASSLVGLAGWFF. The CDR3 nucleotides are TGTGCCAGCAGCTTAGTGGGACTAGCGGGGTGGTTCTTC. Complete variable domain (other parts from reference TRBV7-9 and TRBJ2-1): DTGVSQNPRHKITKRGQNVTFRCDPISEHNRLYWYRQTLGQGPEFLTYFQNEAQLEKSRLLSDRFSAERPKGSFSTLEIQRTEQGDSAMYLCASSLVGLAGWFFGPGTRLTVL.

This chain joins TRBV10-3 and TRBJ2-7; the D call may be TRBD1 or TRBD2 (5 bases each). CDR3 length equals 14 residues. With 5 bases removed from V and 7 bases from J, the gap between germline ends came to 18 bases. From germline, CDR1 is ENHRY and CDR2 SYGVKD. The CDR3 reads CAISQEVDSKEQYF. Written as DNA, the CDR3 is TGTGCCATCAGTCAGGAGGTCGACAGTAAGGAGCAGTACTTC.

The chain has TRBV3-1 (or the pseudogene TRBV3-2) and TRBJ2-4; D unresolved. Per germline, CDR1 LGHDT and CDR2 YNNKEL (reference sequence). The CDR3 is 15 amino acids. V was pared by 1 base and J by 9 bases, with 16 bases between. The CDR3: CASSQARRPGIIQYF. DNA for the CDR3: TGTGCCAGCAGCCAAGCCCGTAGACCCGGTATCATTCAGTACTTC.

CDR3 region: CASSPRVGGGGYTF. The CDR3 nucleotides are TGTGCCAGCAGCCCGCGGGTGGGGGGCGGTGGCTACACCTTC. The genes are TRBV7-2 and TRBJ1-2, with D tentatively TRBD1 (6 bases). The CDR3 is 14 residues long. The V gene lost 5 bases and the J gene lost 7 bases, with 17 bases spanning the gap. Germline values: CDR1 SGHTA, CDR2 FQGNSA.

The rearrangement uses TRBV30 and TRBJ1-2; the D is unclear. CDR1 is GTSNPN and CDR2 is SVGIG in the germline V gene (reference sequence). The CDR3 consists of 12 residues. The ends were cut back, 0 bases at V and 4 bases at J, with 6 bases in the middle. In nucleotides, the CDR3 is TGTGCCTGGAGTGTACACAGCTATGGCTACACCTTC. Translating gives CAWSVHSYGYTF.

The chain recombines TRBV24-1 with TRBJ2-3; tentatively, D is TRBD1 or TRBD2 (5 bases each). Trimming pared 5 bases from V and 4 bases from J, leaving 6 bases between. This CDR3 contains 12 residues. Germline assignment: CDR1 KGHDR and CDR2 SFDVKD. For the CDR3, the DNA is TGTGCCACCAGTGGAGGGGCAGATACGCAGTATTTT. This translates into CATSGGADTQYF.

The chain carries TRBV10-3 and TRBJ1-4; D remains unclear. This CDR3 is built from 14 residues. V lost 3 bases to trimming and J lost 0 bases, with 5 bases between them. Germline V CDR1 and CDR2: ENHRY, SYGVKD. Written as DNA, the CDR3 is TGTGCCATCAGTGATGGTGCAACTAATGAAAAACTGTTTTTT. Protein product: CAISDGATNEKLFF.

The rearrangement links TRBV14 to TRBJ2-7; D remains unclear. This CDR3 has 14 amino acids. Germline-derived CDR1 and CDR2 are SGHDN and FVKESK. The V end was cut by 0 bases, the J end by 4 bases, with 10 bases between. The chain's CDR3 is CASSQDSQLYEQYF. The DNA of the CDR3 is TGTGCCAGCAGCCAAGATTCACAGCTTTACGAGCAGTACTTC.

The chain carries TRBV23-1 and TRBJ2-1; D may be TRBD2 (5 bases). TRBV23-1 is treated as an ORF (open reading frame) with a function not yet certain. CDR3 length: 14 residues. The V gene lost 7 bases and the J gene lost 1 base, with 11 bases spanning the gap. In DNA, the CDR3 is TGCGCCAGCAACGGGGTGGGGTCCTACAATGAGCAGTTCTTC. As protein: CASNGVGSYNEQFF.

V and J are TRBV12-3 or TRBV12-4 and TRBJ2-1; D gene unclear. The V and J ends lost 6 bases and 11 bases respectively, with 14 bases between them. The CDR3 consists of 12 residues. The CDR3 nucleotides read TGTGCCAGCAGCGGTTCTGGTTTTAAGCAGTTCTTC. Translating gives CASSGSGFKQFF.

The CDR3 DNA is TGTGCCAGCAGTTTTGGCGGGAGGCGCACAGATACGCAGTATTTT. Translating gives CASSFGGRRTDTQYF. The chain combines TRBV27 with TRBJ2-3, with 8 bases matching TRBD2. The CDR3 runs to 15 residues. Germline V gives CDR1 MNHEY, CDR2 SMNVEV (reference sequence). The trim removed 3 bases at V and 1 base at J, leaving 3 bases unmatched.